The 22 T cell receptor beta chains below were found in one sample sequenced in a study of breast tumors, draining lymph nodes, adjacent tissues. The lymph nodes were axillary draining lymph nodes from breast cancer patients. One entry per CDR3 protein, called by TCRdb with MiXCR from the multiplex PCR reads. In the table there are some 130,000 distinct CDR3 sequences, 15% to 20% of which are singletons. The sequenced sample was axillary lymph node tissue. The receptors stem from a female donor with breast cancer. Some clones in this sample may be carry-over from other donors' samples.

Ten or more counts support this clonotype. The chain couples TRBV11-3 to TRBJ2-7; a weak D match, TRBD2 (5 bases). V was pared by 5 bases and J by 4 bases, with 18 bases between. Germline CDR1 SGHNT, CDR2 YENEEA. The CDR3 runs to 15 residues. In DNA form, the CDR3 reads TGTGCCAGCAGCCCATTAGCGACGGGTAGTTACGAGCAGTACTTC. Amino acid sequence: CASSPLATGSYEQYF.

This clonotype was seen many times. The chain links TRBV5-1 to TRBJ2-7; unclear D gene. The CDR3 length is 16 residues. Trimming pared 0 bases from V and 0 bases from J, leaving 13 bases between. The V gene's germline CDR1 is SGHRS and CDR2 YFSETQ. Written as DNA, the CDR3 is TGCGCCAGCAGCTTGGAATCGGCCGACCACTCCTACGAGCAGTACTTC. This encodes CASSLESADHSYEQYF.

For this clonotype: Just one base apart from a much larger clone, this may be a read error. The chain has TRBV20-1 and TRBJ1-5; D unclear. CDR3 length: 11 amino acids. CDR1 and CDR2 from the germline V gene are DFQATT and SNEGSKA (reference sequence). Trimming cost V 3 bases and J 4 bases, with 4 bases left between them. The CDR3, as DNA: TGCAGTGCTAGGAGGAATCAGCCCCAGCATTTT. The encoded protein is CSARRNQPQHF.

The chain employs TRBV5-1 and TRBJ2-2; TRBD2 is a possible D gene (5 bases). V was shortened by 4 bases and J by 7 bases, with 20 bases between the two germline ends. The CDR3 is 16 residues long. Germline values: CDR1 SGHRS, CDR2 YFSETQ. The CDR3: CASSPTRTSFHGELFF. The CDR3 region has the DNA TGCGCCAGCAGCCCGACAAGAACTAGTTTTCACGGGGAGCTGTTTTTT.

This clonotype was recorded a few times. The chain links TRBV27 to TRBJ2-1; 9 positions agree with TRBD2. Germline lookup yields CDR1 MNHEY and CDR2 SMNVEV (reference sequence). The V segment lost 1 base and the J segment 9 bases; nucleotides outside the gene matches: 4. CDR3 size: 14 residues. This CDR3 is CASSLFASGAEQFF. The CDR3 DNA reads TGTGCCAGCAGTTTATTTGCTAGCGGGGCTGAGCAGTTCTTC.

This clonotype was seen many times. The chain combines TRBV20-1 with TRBJ2-1; 10 bases line up with TRBD1. The CDR3 sequence is 15 residues long. Trimming cost V 5 bases and J 2 bases; bases outside gene matches: 6. Germline CDR1 reads DFQATT; CDR2 reads SNEGSKA (reference sequence). CDR3 nucleotide sequence: TGCAGTGCTGGAACGACAGGGGGCCCCTACAATGAGCAGTTCTTC. The encoded protein is CSAGTTGGPYNEQFF.

This clonotype was found many times. This sequence joins TRBV4-1 and TRBJ1-4; no clear D gene. Germline CDR1 is MGHRA and CDR2 is YSYEKL. The CDR3 is 15 amino acids. Trimming took 0 bases from V and 5 from J, leaving 10 bases between them. The CDR3 DNA reads as TGCGCCAGCAGCCAAGAGCGGACGGTAAATGAAAAACTGTTTTTT. Protein: CASSQERTVNEKLFF.

Notes on this clonotype: With a much larger clone just one base away, this may be a read error. The rearrangement uses TRBV20-1 and TRBJ1-5, with a possible D match to TRBD1 (5 bases). Trimming cost V 6 bases and J 9 bases, with 21 bases left between them. Per the germline V gene, CDR1 is DFQATT and CDR2 is SNEGSKA (reference sequence). The CDR3 has 14 residues. This chain's CDR3 is CSAEGKRGGRPQHF. In nucleotides, the CDR3 is TGCAGTGCCGAGGGTAAAAGGGGTGGGCGGCCCCAGCATTTT.

This clonotype was counted at least ten times. V and J are TRBV6-6 and TRBJ2-7; 7 nucleotides line up with TRBD1. Germline V gene lookup returns CDR1 MNHNY and CDR2 SVGAGI (reference sequence). The ends lost 2 bases at V and 0 bases at J; junction bases unmatched: 1. CDR3 length equals 14 residues. The CDR3 loop reads CASSYRDSSYEQYF. CDR3 sequence (DNA): TGTGCCAGCAGTTACCGGGACAGCTCCTACGAGCAGTACTTC.

The chain couples TRBV20-1 to TRBJ1-5; D might be TRBD1 (5 bases). From germline, CDR1 is DFQATT and CDR2 SNEGSKA (reference sequence). V was pared by 3 bases and J by 5 bases, with 17 bases between. This CDR3 contains 15 residues. CDR3 residues: CSASEDRDPYQPQHF. CDR3 nucleotide sequence: TGCAGTGCTAGCGAGGACCGGGACCCCTATCAGCCCCAGCATTTT.

This clonotype came up many times. The V gene is TRBV11-2, the J gene TRBJ1-4; D is perhaps TRBD1 (5 bases). The germline gives CDR1 SGHAT, CDR2 FQNNGV. V shed 3 bases and J shed 0 bases, with 11 bases lying between them. The CDR3 length is 16 residues. CDR3 residues: CASSLGQQPTNEKLFF. The CDR3 DNA reads TGTGCCAGCAGCTTGGGGCAGCAACCAACTAATGAAAAACTGTTTTTT.

Ten or more counts support this clonotype. The chain uses TRBV7-2 and TRBJ2-1; D possibly corresponds to TRBD1 (5 bases). The CDR3 loop spans 14 amino acids. The germline gives CDR1 SGHTA, CDR2 FQGNSA. Trimming left V 1 base short and J 8 bases short, with 12 bases between. CDR3 protein: CASSLVAGSHEQFF. CDR3 DNA sequence: TGTGCCAGCAGCTTAGTAGCAGGGTCCCATGAGCAGTTCTTC.

This clonotype occurred many times. The chain joins TRBV3-1 to TRBJ2-7, with D uncertain. V lost 5 bases to trimming and J lost 7 bases, with 9 bases between them. The CDR3 covers 11 residues. Germline V gene sequence: CDR1 LGHDT, CDR2 YNNKEL (reference sequence). In DNA, the CDR3 is TGTGCCAGCAGCATAGATGAGGAGCAGTACTTC. Encoded protein: CASSIDEEQYF.

This clonotype appeared many times. The chain joins TRBV5-6 to TRBJ2-1; 9 nucleotides agree with TRBD2. J lost 0 bases, V lost 2 bases, and 3 bases had no gene match. Germline V lookup: CDR1 SGHDT, CDR2 YYEEEE. The CDR3 extends over 16 amino acids. The CDR3 spells CASSLLAGSSYNEQFF. CDR3 in DNA: TGTGCCAGCAGCTTACTAGCGGGTAGCTCCTACAATGAGCAGTTCTTC.

As to this clonotype: This clone may be a read error of a much larger clone one base away. The chain couples TRBV5-6 to TRBJ1-4; no clear D gene. Germline lookup yields CDR1 SGHDT and CDR2 YYEEEE. CDR3 length: 14 amino acids. The CDR3 nucleotides are TGTGCCAGCACGGGAATCTCAACTAATGAAAAACTGTCTTTT. Protein: CASTGISTNEKLSF.

J is TRBJ2-3 and V is TRBV3-1; D ambiguous. Germline-derived CDR1 and CDR2 are LGHDT and YNNKEL (reference sequence). V dropped 8 bases and J dropped 0 bases, with 15 bases sitting between them. This CDR3 comprises 15 residues. The CDR3 DNA sequence: TGTGCCAGCGGCCCCCGAGGTGCTAGCACAGATACGCAGTATTTT. It encodes CASGPRGASTDTQYF.

The gene calls are TRBV6-5 and TRBJ2-3, with 12 bases identical to TRBD2. This CDR3 has 13 residues. Unmatched junction bases numbered 7, after V lost 4 bases and J lost 14 bases. Germline V gene data show CDR1 as MNHEY and CDR2 as SVGAGI. CDR3 bases: TGTGCCAGCAGTTGCCGACTAGCGGGGGTTGCGTATTTT. As protein: CASSCRLAGVAYF.

This clonotype was counted many times. V gene TRBV12-3 or TRBV12-4 combines with J gene TRBJ2-2; the D gene is possibly TRBD2 (6 bases). The CDR3 sequence is 15 residues long. V gave up 7 bases and J gave up 0 bases, with 12 bases separating them. CDR3 sequence (DNA): TGTGCCAGCACCGCGCGGGGTGCGAACACCGGGGAGCTGTTTTTT. This gives the protein CASTARGANTGELFF.

The chain joins TRBV13 to TRBJ1-4; D not resolved. Trimming cost V 1 base and J 7 bases, with 16 bases left between them. The CDR3 covers 16 residues. Germline V gene lookup returns CDR1 PRHDT and CDR2 FYEKMQ (reference sequence). The CDR3 region has the DNA TGTGCCAGCAGCTTAGTGGAGGAACAAAGGCGTGAAAAACTGTTTTTT. This encodes CASSLVEEQRREKLFF.

This clonotype has at least ten counts. The V gene is TRBV4-1, the J gene TRBJ2-1, with a tentative D call TRBD2 (6 bases). CDR1 and CDR2 (germline): MGHRA, YSYEKL. This CDR3 is built from 19 residues. Between the trimmed V and J ends, which lost 0 bases and 0 bases, there was a span of 18 bases. The CDR3 spells CASSQDWDSAQSSYNEQFF. The CDR3 bases are TGCGCCAGCAGCCAAGATTGGGACTCAGCGCAGTCCTCCTACAATGAGCAGTTCTTC.

This clonotype was recorded at least ten times. This chain joins TRBV7-3 and TRBJ1-6; D is perhaps TRBD1 (5 bases). The CDR3 totals 15 residues. V lost 8 bases, J lost 8 bases, and 19 bases lay in between. The germline V gene has CDR1 SGHTA and CDR2 FQGTGA. CDR3 region: CASAKSGTDYSPLHF. CDR3 DNA: TGTGCCAGCGCCAAGTCGGGGACGGACTATTCACCCCTCCACTTT.

This clonotype was detected many times. The CDR3 sequence: CAWSVVADLLYF. The CDR3 DNA reads TGTGCCTGGAGTGTAGTAGCGGACCTGCTCTATTTT. J is TRBJ2-3 and V is TRBV30; D might be TRBD2 (6 bases). The V and J ends lost 0 bases and 15 bases respectively, with 16 bases between them. The germline V gene has CDR1 GTSNPN and CDR2 SVGIG (reference sequence). This CDR3 has 12 residues.